The sequence of this T cell receptor (beta chain) was determined in a study of OX40 agonist ivuxolimab in advanced cancers. Study-wide context: Partial responses, seen in three patients, involved one hepatocellular carcinoma and two cutaneous melanomas.

General observations from the study: There were also nonresponders showing low normalized T-cell clonal expansion. Among T cells, CD8+ cells averaged more expanded clones than CD4+ cells.

CDR1 SGHVS and CDR2 FQNEAQ come from the germline V gene. V lost 1 base and J lost 8; bases outside the gene matches: 12. The CDR3 is 17 residues long. TCRdb keeps only in-frame clones here, not all; method: immunoSEQ multiplex PCR. The repertoire consists of tens of thousands of clones, with roughly nine tenths occurring once and the leading ten covering roughly 1.9%. In regard to this clone: The antigen is not known.

The receptor comes from an adult with an advanced solid tumor such as melanoma, head and neck, liver or kidney cancer. This material consisted of CD4+ or CD8+ T cells sorted from blood, taken in a trial of the OX40 agonist ivuxolimab. This chain links TRBV7-8 with TRBJ2-1, with 9 bases matching TRBD1. The CDR3 sequence: CASSLGFGGQGSHEQFF. DNA of the CDR3: TGTGCCAGCAGCTTAGGGTTCGGCGGACAGGGGAGCCATGAGCAGTTCTTC.